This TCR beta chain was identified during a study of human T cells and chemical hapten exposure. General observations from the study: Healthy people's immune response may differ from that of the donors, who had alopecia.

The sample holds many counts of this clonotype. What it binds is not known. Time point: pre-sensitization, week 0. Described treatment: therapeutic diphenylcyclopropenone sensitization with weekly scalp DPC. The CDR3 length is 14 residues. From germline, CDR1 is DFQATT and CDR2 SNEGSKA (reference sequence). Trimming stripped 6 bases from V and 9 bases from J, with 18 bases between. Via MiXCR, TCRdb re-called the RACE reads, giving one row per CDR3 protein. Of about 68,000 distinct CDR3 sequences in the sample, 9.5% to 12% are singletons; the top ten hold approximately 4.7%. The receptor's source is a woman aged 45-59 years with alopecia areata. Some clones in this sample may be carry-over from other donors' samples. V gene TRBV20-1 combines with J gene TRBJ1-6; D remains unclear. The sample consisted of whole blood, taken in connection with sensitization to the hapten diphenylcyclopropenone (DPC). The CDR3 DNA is TGCAGTGCCCGATCTGGGAGCAACATTTCACCCCTCCACTTT. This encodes CSARSGSNISPLHF.